These 26 T cell receptor beta chains share one sample of origin, sequenced in a study of OX40 agonist ivuxolimab in advanced cancers. Measured with immunoSEQ multiplex PCR; TCRdb has only the in-frame clones, and not every one. The profile shows tens of thousands of clones, approximately 80% of them singletons. The specimen was CD4+ or CD8+ T cells sorted from blood, collected in a trial of the OX40 agonist ivuxolimab. Every receptor here comes from an adult with an advanced solid tumor such as melanoma, head and neck, liver or kidney cancer.

The rearrangement uses TRBV6-6 and TRBJ2-5, with 7 bases matching TRBD1. The closer fit of TRBJ2-7 to the DNA end suggests the J call may be wrong. CDR3 length: 15 amino acids. The germline CDR1 and CDR2 sequences are MNHNY and SVGAGI (reference sequence). The CDR3 region has the DNA TGTGCCAGCAGTTACTCGGGACAGCAAGCCTACGAGCAGTACTTC. It yields the protein CASSYSGQQAYEQYF.

The chain combines TRBV5-1 with TRBJ1-2; 7 bases are a match to TRBD1. Trimming at V came to 3 bases and at J to 0 bases, leaving 8 bases not matched to a gene. CDR1 is SGHRS, CDR2 YFSETQ, per germline. CDR3 size: 16 residues. The CDR3 bases are TGCGCCAGCAGCTGGACCCCCGGGACAGCTAACTATGGCTACACCTTC. Amino acid sequence: CASSWTPGTANYGYTF.

The chain carries TRBV4-1 and TRBJ2-7; possibly TRBD2 for D (5 bases). Trimming took 4 bases from V and 3 from J, leaving 16 bases between them. Germline V lookup: CDR1 MGHRA, CDR2 YSYEKL. The CDR3 has 15 amino acids. CDR3 bases: TGCGCCAGCAGCCCGGCCGGACTCCTTGGCTACGAGCAGTACTTC. Translation: CASSPAGLLGYEQYF.

The V and J genes are TRBV7-9 and TRBJ1-1; D gene uncertain. V lost 0 bases to trimming and J lost 2 bases, with 19 bases between them. CDR3 length equals 18 residues. The germline V gene encodes CDR1 SEHNR and CDR2 FQNEAQ (reference sequence). CDR3 coding DNA: TGTGCCAGCAGCTTAGCGCGACGAAAGAGTGGTGGAAACACTGAAGCTTTCTTT. Amino acids: CASSLARRKSGGNTEAFF. The full variable domain, completed using reference TRBV7-9 and TRBJ1-1, is DTGVSQNPRHKITKRGQNVTFRCDPISEHNRLYWYRQTLGQGPEFLTYFQNEAQLEKSRLLSDRFSAERPKGSFSTLEIQRTEQGDSAMYLCASSLARRKSGGNTEAFFGQGTRLTVV.

The chain is built from TRBV7-9 and TRBJ1-6; D not resolved. This CDR3 comprises 14 residues. Germline-derived CDR1 and CDR2 are SEHNR and FQNEAQ (reference sequence). Trimming left V 2 bases short and J 3 bases short, with 5 bases between. In DNA form, the CDR3 reads TGTGCCAGCAGCTTAAAAGGCTATAATTCACCCCTCCACTTT. The encoded protein is CASSLKGYNSPLHF.

The V call is TRBV9, the J call TRBJ2-2, with a tentative D call TRBD1 (6 bases). This CDR3 is built from 14 residues. V lost 5 bases and J 3 bases, leaving 11 bases between the germline ends. Germline CDR1 SGDLS, CDR2 YYNGEE. CDR3 nucleotides: TGTGCCAGCAGGCAGAGGACAGACACCGGGGAGCTGTTTTTT. It is translated as CASRQRTDTGELFF.

On this clone itself: A read error may produce the germline difference seen at one junction end. The chain recombines TRBV6-4 with TRBJ2-5; D gene ambiguous. The germline V gene encodes CDR1 MRHNA and CDR2 SNTAGT. The CDR3 length is 10 residues. The CDR3 region has the DNA TGTGCCAGCAGTGACTCCGCAACGGACTTC. It specifies CASSDSATDF.

Only a few counts were recorded for this clone. The gene calls are TRBV27 and TRBJ2-5, with 8 bases fitting TRBD2. Germline V lookup: CDR1 MNHEY, CDR2 SMNVEV (reference sequence). V gave up 6 bases and J gave up 5 bases; unmatched junction bases: 14. CDR3 length: 16 residues. This CDR3 reads CASSSRTSRPVETQYF. In nucleotides, the CDR3 is TGTGCCAGCAGCTCGCGGACTAGCCGCCCCGTGGAGACCCAGTACTTC.

This clone was seen once. V is TRBV10-1 and J is TRBJ2-3, with a weak D call TRBD2 (6 bases). Germline values: CDR1 WNHNN, CDR2 SYGVQD (reference sequence). V lost 3 bases, J lost 3 bases, and 7 bases lay in between. The length of the CDR3 is 13 residues. The CDR3 coding sequence is TGCGCCAGCAGTGATGGGGGGACAGATACGCAGTATTTT. As protein: CASSDGGTDTQYF.

This clone was detected only a few times. The chain uses TRBV6-6 and TRBJ2-7; TRBD1 matches at 7 bases. The CDR3 consists of 14 residues. The J segment lost 3 bases and the V segment lost 6 bases, leaving 8 bases of the junction unmatched. Germline V gene data show CDR1 as MNHNY and CDR2 as SVGAGI (reference sequence). The CDR3 loop is CASSFRTGIYEQYF. The DNA for the CDR3 is TGTGCCAGCAGCTTTAGGACAGGAATCTACGAGCAGTACTTC.

The chain links TRBV28 to TRBJ1-6; D possibly corresponds to TRBD1 (5 bases). This CDR3 contains 16 residues. Germline V CDR1 and CDR2: MDHEN, SYDVKM. Trimming shortened V by 4 bases and J by 0 bases, and 10 bases separated the two germline ends. The CDR3 DNA follows: TGTGCCAGCAGTTCTTACGACAGCTCCTATAATTCACCCCTCCACTTT. Its protein product is CASSSYDSSYNSPLHF.

This clone was picked up a small number of times. The V gene is TRBV9, the J gene TRBJ1-2, with D possibly TRBD1 on 6 matching bases. V lost 0 bases to trimming and J lost 7 bases, with 19 bases between them. From germline, CDR1 is SGDLS and CDR2 YYNGEE. The CDR3 has 16 residues. CDR3 in amino acids: CASSVVEWGPRGGYTF. The CDR3 DNA reads as TGTGCCAGCAGCGTAGTTGAGTGGGGGCCCCGAGGTGGCTACACCTTC.

This clone was found a few times. The chain uses TRBV15 and TRBJ2-1, with D possibly TRBD2 on 6 matching bases. V was cut by 3 bases and J by 4 bases, with 16 bases left in between. This CDR3 is 16 amino acids long. Germline assignment: CDR1 LNHNV and CDR2 YYDKDF (reference sequence). This CDR3 is CATSRGGTYQYNEQFF. The CDR3 nucleotides are TGTGCCACCAGCAGGGGCGGGACCTATCAGTACAATGAGCAGTTCTTC.

On this clone: One junction end does not reproduce the germline sequence, and a read error may be involved. This chain uses TRBV19 with TRBJ2-7; 8 bases are shared with TRBD1. Germline CDR1 reads LNHDA; CDR2 reads SQIVND (reference sequence). The CDR3 runs to 16 residues. The CDR3 loop reads CASSIFPAGGSNEQYF. The CDR3, as DNA: TGTGCCAGTAGTATTTTCCCCGCAGGGGGCTCCAACGAGCAGTACTTC.

This clone was recorded once. The J gene is TRBJ1-6, the V gene TRBV6-1; 9 nucleotides match TRBD1. Looked up from germline, CDR1 is MNHNS and CDR2 is SASEGT. The CDR3 sequence is 14 residues long. After removal of 8 bases from V and 9 bases from J, the junction contained 8 bases not matched to a gene. The CDR3 DNA follows: TGTGCCAGCGGTCCGGGACAGGGTCGTTCACCCCTCCACTTT. Translation: CASGPGQGRSPLHF.

The rearrangement joins TRBV6-1 to TRBJ1-3, with 8 bases identical to TRBD1. CDR3 length: 15 amino acids. CDR1 MNHNS and CDR2 SASEGT come from the germline V gene. Unmatched junction bases numbered 2, after V lost 3 bases and J lost 1 base. CDR3 DNA sequence: TGTGCCAGCAGTGAGCAGGGGGCGTCTGGAAACACCATATATTTT. Protein: CASSEQGASGNTIYF.

The V gene is TRBV7-2, the J gene TRBJ1-1; D not resolved. Germline CDR1 is SGHTA and CDR2 is FQGNSA. This CDR3 has 14 amino acids. V was cut by 5 bases and J by 4 bases, with 14 bases left in between. DNA for the CDR3: TGTGCCAGCAGCCTCTCGGATCGCGGCACTGAAGCTTTCTTT. Amino acids: CASSLSDRGTEAFF.

The genes are TRBV5-5 and TRBJ1-1; TRBD1 aligns across 9 bases. The CDR3 is 16 residues long. The J segment lost 4 bases and the V segment lost 4 bases, leaving 11 bases of the junction unmatched. Germline CDR1 reads SGHKS; CDR2 reads YYEKEE (reference sequence). CDR3 sequence: CASSRRIQGAGTEAFF. DNA of the CDR3: TGTGCCAGCAGCCGACGGATACAGGGGGCCGGCACTGAAGCTTTCTTT.

The genes are TRBV5-5 and TRBJ1-4; D unresolved. Trimming took off 0 bases at V and 2 bases at J, with 11 bases between the two ends. The CDR3 consists of 16 residues. CDR1 is SGHKS, CDR2 YYEKEE, per germline (reference sequence). The CDR3 nucleotides read TGTGCCAGCAGCTTGGCGGTGTTTCCGACTAATGAAAAACTGTTTTTT. Its translation is CASSLAVFPTNEKLFF.

The chain combines TRBV7-2 with TRBJ1-1; 7 nucleotides agree with TRBD1. This CDR3 spans 16 amino acids. V lost 4 bases and J lost 0; bases outside the gene matches: 8. CDR1 and CDR2 from the germline V gene are SGHTA and FQGNSA. The CDR3 here is CASSSRRTGLNTEAFF. CDR3 sequence (DNA): TGTGCCAGCAGCTCCAGGAGGACAGGCCTGAACACTGAAGCTTTCTTT. The whole variable domain, remainder taken from reference TRBV7-2 and TRBJ1-1, is GAGVSQSPSNKVTEKGKDVELRCDPISGHTALYWYRQSLGQGLEFLIYFQGNSAPDKSGLPSDRFSAERTGGSVSTLTIQRTQQEDSAVYLCASSSRRTGLNTEAFFGQGTRLTVV.

This chain links TRBV14 with TRBJ2-7, with D maybe TRBD1 (6 bases). The germline V and J ends were trimmed by 4 bases and 7 bases, with 14 bases remaining between them. The CDR3 spans 13 residues. Looked up from germline, CDR1 is SGHDN and CDR2 is FVKESK. The CDR3 region is CASSRGQRREQYF. DNA of the CDR3: TGTGCCAGCAGCCGAGGACAGCGGCGGGAGCAGTACTTC.

The chain uses TRBV7-2 and TRBJ1-5; D possibly corresponds to TRBD1 (5 bases). V was cut by 6 bases and J by 7 bases, with 19 bases left in between. Per the germline V gene, CDR1 is SGHTA and CDR2 is FQGNSA. There are 15 residues in the CDR3. In DNA form, the CDR3 reads TGTGCCAGCAGGAAATGGGACGGGGATGGACAGCCCCAGCATTTT. Protein sequence: CASRKWDGDGQPQHF.

V usage is TRBV7-2 and J usage is TRBJ2-7, with no clear D. Germline V gene sequence: CDR1 SGHTA, CDR2 FQGNSA. Trimming took off 0 bases at V and 6 bases at J, with 12 bases between the two ends. The CDR3 spans 14 residues. DNA for the CDR3: TGTGCCAGCAGCTTAGCGCTCGAGAGTACCGAGCAGTACTTC. Translating it yields CASSLALESTEQYF.

J is TRBJ2-1 and V is TRBV5-1; D is tentatively TRBD1 or TRBD2 (5 bases each). Germline V gene lookup returns CDR1 SGHRS and CDR2 YFSETQ. The V end was cut by 0 bases, the J end by 4 bases, with 14 bases between. The CDR3 loop spans 16 amino acids. For the CDR3, the DNA is TGCGCCAGCAGCTTGGCCCTAGGGACGCAATACAATGAGCAGTTCTTC. Protein product: CASSLALGTQYNEQFF. Full variable domain (outside the CDR3, taken from reference TRBV5-1 and TRBJ2-1): KAGVTQTPRYLIKTRGQQVTLSCSPISGHRSVSWYQQTPGQGLQFLFEYFSETQRNKGNFPGRFSGRQFSNSRSEMNVSTLELGDSALYLCASSLALGTQYNEQFFGPGTRLTVL.

J is TRBJ2-1 and V is TRBV9; 9 positions match TRBD1. Trimming cost V 4 bases and J 6 bases; bases outside gene matches: 11. CDR3 length: 16 residues. Germline CDR1 reads SGDLS; CDR2 reads YYNGEE. The CDR3 DNA reads TGTGCCAGCAGCCCTAGAGTGGGACAGGGACGCAATGAGCAGTTCTTC. Protein product: CASSPRVGQGRNEQFF.

This chain joins TRBV11-3 and TRBJ2-5; D is ambiguous. Between the trimmed V and J ends, which lost 1 base and 0 bases, there was a span of 3 bases. CDR3 size: 13 residues. Per germline, CDR1 SGHNT and CDR2 YENEEA. As DNA, the CDR3 is TGTGCCAGCAGCTTAGTATACCAAGAGACCCAGTACTTC. It yields the protein CASSLVYQETQYF.